This entry describes one T cell receptor (beta chain). The CDR3 extends over 9 amino acids. Germline CDR1 and CDR2: MDHEN and SYDVKM. This sample is drawn from a study of blood T cell repertoires in COVID-19. Some clones are missing from TCRdb's copy, which holds only in-frame ones; the method was immunoSEQ multiplex PCR. The table shows under 110,000 clones, with 80% to 95% occurring only once. The sequenced sample was peripheral blood. J is TRBJ2-7 and V is TRBV28, with D unresolved. This sequence was found in a man between 50 and 59 years old with active COVID-19. Written as DNA, the CDR3 is TGTACCCCCGGTCTCGAGCAGTACTTC. Translation gives CTPGLEQYF.